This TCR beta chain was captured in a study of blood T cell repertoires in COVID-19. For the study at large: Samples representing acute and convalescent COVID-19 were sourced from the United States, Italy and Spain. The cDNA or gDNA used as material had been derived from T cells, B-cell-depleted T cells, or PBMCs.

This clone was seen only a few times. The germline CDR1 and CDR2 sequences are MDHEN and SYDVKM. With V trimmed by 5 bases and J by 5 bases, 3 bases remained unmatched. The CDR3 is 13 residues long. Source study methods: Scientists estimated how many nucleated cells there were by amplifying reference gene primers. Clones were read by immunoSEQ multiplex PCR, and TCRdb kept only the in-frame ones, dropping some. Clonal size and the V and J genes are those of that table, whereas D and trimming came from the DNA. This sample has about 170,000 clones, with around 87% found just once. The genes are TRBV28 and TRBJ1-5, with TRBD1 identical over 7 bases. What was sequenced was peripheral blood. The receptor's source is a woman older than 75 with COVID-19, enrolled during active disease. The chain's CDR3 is CASSGQVDQPQHF. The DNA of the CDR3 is TGTGCCAGCAGTGGACAGGTCGATCAGCCCCAGCATTTT.